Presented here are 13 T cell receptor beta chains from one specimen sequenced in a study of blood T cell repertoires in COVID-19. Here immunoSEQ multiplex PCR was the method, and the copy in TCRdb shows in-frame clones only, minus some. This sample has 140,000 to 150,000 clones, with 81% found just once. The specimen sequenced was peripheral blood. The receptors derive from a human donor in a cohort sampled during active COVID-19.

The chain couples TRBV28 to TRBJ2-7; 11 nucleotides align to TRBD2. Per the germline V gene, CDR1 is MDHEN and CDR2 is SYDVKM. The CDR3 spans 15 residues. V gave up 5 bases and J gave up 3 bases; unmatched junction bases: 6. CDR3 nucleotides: TGTGCCAGCAGTCCAACTAGCGGGAGAGGCTACGAGCAGTACTTC. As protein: CASSPTSGRGYEQYF.

The CDR3 DNA reads TGCGCCAGCAGCCTGACCGGGGTGGCCACAGATACGCAGTATTTT. Amino acids: CASSLTGVATDTQYF. This chain uses TRBV4-3 with TRBJ2-3, with D perhaps matching TRBD2 (5 bases). Trimming took 4 bases from V and 2 from J, leaving 13 bases between them. The CDR3 has 15 residues. Germline V lookup: CDR1 LGHNA, CDR2 YSLEER.

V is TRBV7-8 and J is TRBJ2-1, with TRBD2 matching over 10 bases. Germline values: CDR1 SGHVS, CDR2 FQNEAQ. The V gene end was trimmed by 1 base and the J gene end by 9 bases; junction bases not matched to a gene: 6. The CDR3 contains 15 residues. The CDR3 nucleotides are TGTGCCAGCAGCTTAGAACTAGCGGGAACGACTGAGCAGTTCTTC. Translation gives CASSLELAGTTEQFF. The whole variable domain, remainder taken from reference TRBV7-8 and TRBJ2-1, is GAGVSQSPRYKVAKRGQDVALRCDPISGHVSLFWYQQALGQGPEFLTYFQNEAQLDKSGLPSDRFFAERPEGSVSTLKIQRTQQEDSAVYLCASSLELAGTTEQFFGPGTRLTVL.

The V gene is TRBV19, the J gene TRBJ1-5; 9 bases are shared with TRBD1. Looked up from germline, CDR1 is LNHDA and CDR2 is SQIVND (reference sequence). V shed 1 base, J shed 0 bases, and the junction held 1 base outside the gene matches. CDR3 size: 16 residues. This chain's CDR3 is CASSIGTGVSNQPQHF. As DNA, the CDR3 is TGTGCCAGTAGTATAGGGACAGGGGTTAGCAATCAGCCCCAGCATTTT.

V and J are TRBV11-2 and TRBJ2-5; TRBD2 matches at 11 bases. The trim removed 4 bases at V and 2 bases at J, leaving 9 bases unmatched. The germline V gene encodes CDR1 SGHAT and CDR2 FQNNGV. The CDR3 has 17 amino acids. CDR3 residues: CASSSALAGGFQETQYF. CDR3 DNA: TGTGCCAGCAGCTCGGCTCTAGCGGGAGGTTTTCAAGAGACCCAGTACTTC.

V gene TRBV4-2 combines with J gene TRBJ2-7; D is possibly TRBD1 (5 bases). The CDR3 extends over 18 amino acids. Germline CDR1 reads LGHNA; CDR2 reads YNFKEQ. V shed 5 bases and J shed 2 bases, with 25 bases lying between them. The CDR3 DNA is TGTGCCAGCAGCTCTAGAGAAGGGGCAGGAGAACTACCCTACGAGCAGTACTTC. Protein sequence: CASSSREGAGELPYEQYF.

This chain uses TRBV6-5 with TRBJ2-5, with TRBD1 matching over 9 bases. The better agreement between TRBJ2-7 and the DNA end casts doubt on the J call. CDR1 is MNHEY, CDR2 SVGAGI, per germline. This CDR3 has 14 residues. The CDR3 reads CASSYQTGGYEQYF. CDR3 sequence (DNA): TGTGCCAGCAGTTACCAGACAGGGGGCTACGAGCAGTACTTC.

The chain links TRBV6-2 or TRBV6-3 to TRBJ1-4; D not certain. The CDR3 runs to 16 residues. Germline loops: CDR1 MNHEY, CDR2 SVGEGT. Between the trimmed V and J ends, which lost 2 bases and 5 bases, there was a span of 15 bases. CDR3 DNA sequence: TGTGCCAGCAGTTACAACGATCGGGATCAAAATGAAAAACTGTTTTTT. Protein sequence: CASSYNDRDQNEKLFF.

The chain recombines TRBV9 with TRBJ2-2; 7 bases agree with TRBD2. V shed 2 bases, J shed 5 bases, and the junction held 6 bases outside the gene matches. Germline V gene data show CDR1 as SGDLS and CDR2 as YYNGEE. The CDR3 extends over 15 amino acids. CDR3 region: CASSVGGSGTGELFF. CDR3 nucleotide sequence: TGTGCCAGCAGCGTGGGCGGGAGCGGGACCGGGGAGCTGTTTTTT.

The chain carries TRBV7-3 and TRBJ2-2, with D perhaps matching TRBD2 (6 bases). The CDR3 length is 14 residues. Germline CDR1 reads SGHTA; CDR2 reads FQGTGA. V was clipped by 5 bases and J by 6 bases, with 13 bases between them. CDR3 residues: CASSAGGVAGELFF. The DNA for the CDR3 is TGTGCCAGCAGCGCCGGCGGGGTGGCCGGGGAGCTGTTTTTT.

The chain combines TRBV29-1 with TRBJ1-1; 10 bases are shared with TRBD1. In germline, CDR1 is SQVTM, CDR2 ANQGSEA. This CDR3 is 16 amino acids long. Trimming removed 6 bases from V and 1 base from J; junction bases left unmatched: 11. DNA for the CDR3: TGCAGCGTAAAACGAGGGACAGGGGTGAGGAACACTGAAGCTTTCTTT. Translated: CSVKRGTGVRNTEAFF.

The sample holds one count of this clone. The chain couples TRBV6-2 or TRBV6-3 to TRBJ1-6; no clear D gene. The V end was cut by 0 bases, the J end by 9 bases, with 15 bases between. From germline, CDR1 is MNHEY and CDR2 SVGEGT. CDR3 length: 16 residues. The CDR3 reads CASSYSTPQARSPLHF. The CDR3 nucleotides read TGTGCCAGCAGTTACTCGACACCTCAAGCCCGTTCACCCCTCCACTTT.

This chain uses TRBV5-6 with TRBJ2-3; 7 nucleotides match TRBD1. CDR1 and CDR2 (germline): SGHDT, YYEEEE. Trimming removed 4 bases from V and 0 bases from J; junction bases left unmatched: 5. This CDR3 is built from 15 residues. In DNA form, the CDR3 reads TGTGCCAGCAGCGGGGGACAGACTAGCACAGATACGCAGTATTTT. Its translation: CASSGGQTSTDTQYF.